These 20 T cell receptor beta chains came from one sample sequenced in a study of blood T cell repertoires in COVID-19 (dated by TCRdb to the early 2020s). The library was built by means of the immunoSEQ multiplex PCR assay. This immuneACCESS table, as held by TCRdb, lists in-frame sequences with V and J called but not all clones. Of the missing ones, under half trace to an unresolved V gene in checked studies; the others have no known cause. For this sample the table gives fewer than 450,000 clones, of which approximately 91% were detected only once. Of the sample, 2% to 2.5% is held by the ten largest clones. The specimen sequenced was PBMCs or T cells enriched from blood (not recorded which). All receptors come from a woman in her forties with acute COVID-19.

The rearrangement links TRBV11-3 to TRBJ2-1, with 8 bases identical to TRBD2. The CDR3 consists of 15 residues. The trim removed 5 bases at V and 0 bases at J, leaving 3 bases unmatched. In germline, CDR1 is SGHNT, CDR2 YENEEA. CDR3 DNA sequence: TGTGCCAGCAGCGAAAGCGGGAGCTCCTACAATGAGCAGTTCTTC. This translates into CASSESGSSYNEQFF.

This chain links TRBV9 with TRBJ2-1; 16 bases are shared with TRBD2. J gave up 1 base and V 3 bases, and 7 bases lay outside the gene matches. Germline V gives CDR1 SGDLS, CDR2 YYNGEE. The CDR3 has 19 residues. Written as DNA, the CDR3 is TGTGCCAGCAGCGCCTCCGGGACTAGCGGGGGGGCGTCCTACAATGAGCAGTTCTTC. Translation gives CASSASGTSGGASYNEQFF.

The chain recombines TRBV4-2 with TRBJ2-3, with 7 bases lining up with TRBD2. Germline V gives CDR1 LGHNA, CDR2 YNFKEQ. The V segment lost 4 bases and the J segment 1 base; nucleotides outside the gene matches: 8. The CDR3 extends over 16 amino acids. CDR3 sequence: CASSLYYRGGTDTQYF. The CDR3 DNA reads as TGTGCCAGCAGCCTCTACTACCGGGGGGGCACAGATACGCAGTATTTT.

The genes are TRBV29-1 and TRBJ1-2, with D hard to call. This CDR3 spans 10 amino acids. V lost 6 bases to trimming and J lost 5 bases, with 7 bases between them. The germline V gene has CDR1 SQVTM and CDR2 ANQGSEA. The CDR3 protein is CSVGSYGYTF. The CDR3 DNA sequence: TGCAGCGTAGGGAGTTATGGCTACACCTTC.

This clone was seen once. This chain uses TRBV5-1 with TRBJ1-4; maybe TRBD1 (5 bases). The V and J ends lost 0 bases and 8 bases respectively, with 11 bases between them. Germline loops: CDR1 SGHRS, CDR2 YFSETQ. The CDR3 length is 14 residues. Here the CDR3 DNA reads TGCGCCAGCAGCTTGGGTGGGCAGGGAGAAAAACTGTTTTTT. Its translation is CASSLGGQGEKLFF.

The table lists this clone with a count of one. The CDR3 nucleotides read TGTGCCAGCAGCTTACTATCCCACACTGAAGCTTTCTTT. Encoded protein: CASSLLSHTEAFF. The chain carries TRBV11-2 and TRBJ1-1; D unclear. The CDR3 totals 13 residues. V dropped 2 bases and J dropped 3 bases, with 7 bases sitting between them. Germline V CDR1 and CDR2: SGHAT, FQNNGV.

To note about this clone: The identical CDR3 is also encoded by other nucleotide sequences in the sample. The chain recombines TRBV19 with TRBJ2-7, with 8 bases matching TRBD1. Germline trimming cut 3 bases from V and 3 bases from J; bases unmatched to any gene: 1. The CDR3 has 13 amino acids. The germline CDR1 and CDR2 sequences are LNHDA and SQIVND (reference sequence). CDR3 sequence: CASSITGGYEQYF. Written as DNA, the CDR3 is TGTGCCAGTAGTATCACAGGGGGCTACGAGCAGTACTTC.

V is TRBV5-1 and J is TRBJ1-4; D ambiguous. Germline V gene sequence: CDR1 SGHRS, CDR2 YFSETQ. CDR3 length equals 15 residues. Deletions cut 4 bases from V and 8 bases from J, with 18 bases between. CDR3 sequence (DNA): TGCGCCAGCAGCCCCCTTGAGCCTGAGTTGGAAAAACTGTTTTTT. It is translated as CASSPLEPELEKLFF. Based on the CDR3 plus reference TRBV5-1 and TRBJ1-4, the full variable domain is KAGVTQTPRYLIKTRGQQVTLSCSPISGHRSVSWYQQTPGQGLQFLFEYFSETQRNKGNFPGRFSGRQFSNSRSEMNVSTLELGDSALYLCASSPLEPELEKLFFGSGTQLSVL.

CDR3 region: CASSVDPELNTEAFF. The CDR3 nucleotides read TGTGCCAGCAGCGTAGACCCGGAGCTGAACACTGAAGCTTTCTTT. The chain joins TRBV9 to TRBJ1-1; no clear D. The CDR3 covers 15 residues. The ends were cut back, 0 bases at V and 0 bases at J, with 9 bases in the middle. In germline, CDR1 is SGDLS, CDR2 YYNGEE.

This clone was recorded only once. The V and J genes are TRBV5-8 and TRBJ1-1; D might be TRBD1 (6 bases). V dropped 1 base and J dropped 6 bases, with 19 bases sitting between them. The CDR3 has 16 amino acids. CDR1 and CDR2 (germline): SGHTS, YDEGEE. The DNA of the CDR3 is TGTGCCAGCAGCTTGAAAAGTGGGGGCGGTGTGCCTGAAGCTTTCTTT. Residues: CASSLKSGGGVPEAFF.

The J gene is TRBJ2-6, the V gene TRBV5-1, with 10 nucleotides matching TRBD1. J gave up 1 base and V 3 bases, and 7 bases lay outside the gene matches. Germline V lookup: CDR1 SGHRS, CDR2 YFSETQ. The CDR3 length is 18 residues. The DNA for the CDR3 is TGCGCCAGCAGCTGGGACAGGGGCCTTACTTCTGGGGCCAACGTCCTGACTTTC. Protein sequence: CASSWDRGLTSGANVLTF.

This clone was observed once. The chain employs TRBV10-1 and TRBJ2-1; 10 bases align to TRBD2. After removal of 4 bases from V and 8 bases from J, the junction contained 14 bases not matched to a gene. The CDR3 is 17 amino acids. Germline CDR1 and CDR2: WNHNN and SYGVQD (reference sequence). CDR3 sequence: CASSGPGGAGGPHEQFF. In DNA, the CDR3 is TGCGCCAGCAGTGGACCGGGCGGAGCGGGGGGGCCCCATGAGCAGTTCTTC.

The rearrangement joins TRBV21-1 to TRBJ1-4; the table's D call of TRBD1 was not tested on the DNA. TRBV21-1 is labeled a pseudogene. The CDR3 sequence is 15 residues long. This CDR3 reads CASSRDRGANEKLFF. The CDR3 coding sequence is TGTGCCAGCAGCAGAGACAGGGGGGCTAATGAAAAACTGTTTTTT.

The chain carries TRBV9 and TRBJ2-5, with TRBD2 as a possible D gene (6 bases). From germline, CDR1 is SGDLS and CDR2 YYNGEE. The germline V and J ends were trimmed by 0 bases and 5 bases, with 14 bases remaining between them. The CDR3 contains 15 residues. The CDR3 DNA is TGTGCCAGCAGCGTAGGAGGGGCGGGGCGGGAGACCCAGTACTTC. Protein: CASSVGGAGRETQYF.

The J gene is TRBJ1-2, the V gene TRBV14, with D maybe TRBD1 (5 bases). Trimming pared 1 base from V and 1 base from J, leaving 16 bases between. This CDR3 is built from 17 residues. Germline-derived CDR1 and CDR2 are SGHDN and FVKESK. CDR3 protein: CASSQVVRTTNNYGYTF. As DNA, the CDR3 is TGTGCCAGCAGCCAAGTAGTAAGGACAACTAATAACTATGGCTACACCTTC.

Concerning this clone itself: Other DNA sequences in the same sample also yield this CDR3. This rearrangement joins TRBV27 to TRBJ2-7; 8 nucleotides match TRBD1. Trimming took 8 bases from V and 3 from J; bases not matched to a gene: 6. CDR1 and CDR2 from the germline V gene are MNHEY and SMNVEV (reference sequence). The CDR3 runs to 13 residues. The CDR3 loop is CASSPGQGYEQYF. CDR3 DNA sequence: TGTGCCAGCTCTCCAGGACAGGGCTACGAGCAGTACTTC.

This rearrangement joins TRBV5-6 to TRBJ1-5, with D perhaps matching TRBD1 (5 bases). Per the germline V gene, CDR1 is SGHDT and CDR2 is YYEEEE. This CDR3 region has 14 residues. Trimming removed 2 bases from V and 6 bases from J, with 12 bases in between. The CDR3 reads CASSFQGGGQPQHF. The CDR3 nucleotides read TGTGCCAGCAGCTTTCAGGGAGGCGGTCAGCCCCAGCATTTT.

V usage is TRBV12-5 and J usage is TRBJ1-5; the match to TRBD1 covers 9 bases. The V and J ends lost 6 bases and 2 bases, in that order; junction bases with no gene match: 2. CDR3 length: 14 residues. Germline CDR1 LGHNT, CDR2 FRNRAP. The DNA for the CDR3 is TGTGCTAGTGGCAGGGACAGGGGCAATCAGCCCCAGCATTTT. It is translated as CASGRDRGNQPQHF.

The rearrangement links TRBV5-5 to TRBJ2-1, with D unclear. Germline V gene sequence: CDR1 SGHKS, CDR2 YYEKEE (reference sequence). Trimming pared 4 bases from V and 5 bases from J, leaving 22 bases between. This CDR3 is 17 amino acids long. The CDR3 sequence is CASSDLPRQRRNNEQFF. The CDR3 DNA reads TGTGCCAGCAGCGACCTCCCTAGGCAACGACGTAACAATGAGCAGTTCTTC.

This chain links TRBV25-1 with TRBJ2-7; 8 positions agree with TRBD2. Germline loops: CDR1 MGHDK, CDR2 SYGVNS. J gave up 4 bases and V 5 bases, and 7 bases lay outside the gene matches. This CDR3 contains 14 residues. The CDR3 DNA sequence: TGTGCCAGCAGTCCCCGGGGGGGTCGATACGAGCAGTACTTC. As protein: CASSPRGGRYEQYF.